A single sample gave rise to the 5 T cell receptor beta chains below, sequenced in a study of cytomegalovirus exposure and HLA in healthy donors. With 60 Vbeta and 13 Jbeta primers, the PCR was carried out. Here immunoSEQ multiplex PCR was the method, and the copy in TCRdb shows in-frame clones only, minus some. The profile shows some 190,000 clones, less than 85% of them singletons. Sequencing was performed on PBMCs. All receptors come from a boy aged 2-9 years in good health and CMV-seronegative.

V is TRBV6-1 and J is TRBJ1-1, with D possibly matching TRBD1 (5 bases). CDR3 size: 14 residues. Germline V gene data show CDR1 as MNHNS and CDR2 as SASEGT. V was trimmed by 6 bases and J by 7 bases, leaving 18 bases between them. CDR3 in DNA: TGTGCCAGCAGGGCACCTGGGGCGAGGAATGAAGCTTTCTTT. This translates into CASRAPGARNEAFF.

The CDR3 here is CATVGGNYGYTF. DNA for the CDR3: TGTGCCACTGTGGGGGGTAACTATGGCTACACCTTC. This sequence joins TRBV10-3 and TRBJ1-2; possible D gene TRBD1, 5 bases. Germline V gene sequence: CDR1 ENHRY, CDR2 SYGVKD. With 10 bases removed from V and 1 base from J, the gap between germline ends came to 10 bases. The CDR3 length is 12 residues.

This rearrangement joins TRBV28 to TRBJ2-3; TRBD1 aligns across 9 bases. CDR1 is MDHEN and CDR2 is SYDVKM in the germline V gene. With V trimmed by 6 bases and J by 2 bases, 6 bases remained unmatched. CDR3 length: 15 amino acids. The CDR3 here is CASRPGTGITDTQYF. The CDR3 DNA reads as TGTGCCAGCAGGCCCGGGACAGGGATCACAGATACGCAGTATTTT.

The CDR3 reads CASSARTGGPDTQYF. CDR3 DNA sequence: TGTGCCAGCAGTGCCAGGACAGGGGGACCAGATACGCAGTATTTT. The rearrangement uses TRBV6-1 and TRBJ2-3; TRBD1 aligns across 10 bases. Per the germline V gene, CDR1 is MNHNS and CDR2 is SASEGT. The trim removed 4 bases at V and 4 bases at J, leaving 5 bases unmatched. The CDR3 runs 15 residues.

The rearrangement links TRBV5-6 to TRBJ2-1; D is undetermined. The CDR3 is made up of 13 amino acids. Per the germline V gene, CDR1 is SGHDT and CDR2 is YYEEEE. The V and J ends lost 5 bases and 4 bases respectively, with 10 bases between them. CDR3 nucleotides: TGTGCCAGCAGGAAGGTCGGGTACAATGAGCAGTTCTTC. The encoded protein is CASRKVGYNEQFF.